This is a list of T cell receptor beta chains from one sample in a study of neurological immune-mediated disorders. TCRdb analysed the 5' RACE reads with MiXCR anew, one entry per CDR3 protein. The sample lists about 21,000 distinct CDR3 sequences, over 5% occurring once. The source material was CD8+ T cells from blood. All receptors come from a man between 18 and 29 years old in good health. CDR3s include the opening cysteine and the closing phenylalanine or tryptophan. A D gene is named only where the DNA matches it firmly. Clone sizes are given selectively: once, few, many, or a class where the clone is expanded.

j_call v_call clone_size d_call cdr3_aa cdr3_nt
TRBJ2-1 TRBV12-3/TRBV12-4 many . CASSLVRVTEQFF TGTGCCAGCAGTTTAGTCAGGGTCACCGAGCAGTTCTTC
TRBJ1-4 TRBV20-1 few . CSARAGPINEKLFF TGCAGTGCTAGAGCGGGACCGATTAATGAAAAACTGTTTTTT
TRBJ2-7 TRBV6-6 many TRBD1 CASSYSHRGLSSYEQYF TGTGCCAGCAGTTACTCCCACAGGGGCCTTAGCTCCTACGAGCAGTACTTC
TRBJ2-1 TRBV2 . . CASSDQSGEQFF TGTGCCAGCAGTGACCAAAGCGGTGAGCAGTTCTTC
TRBJ2-7 TRBV11-1 few . CASRATGWYEQYF TGTGCCAGCAGAGCCACAGGGTGGTACGAGCAGTACTTC
TRBJ2-1 TRBV29-1 . TRBD1 CSIRSTGASYNEQFF TGCAGCATACGAAGCACAGGGGCATCCTACAATGAGCAGTTCTTC
TRBJ2-3 TRBV5-1 . . CASSWRTRQDTQYF TGCGCCAGCAGCTGGCGGACAAGGCAAGATACGCAGTATTTT
TRBJ1-2 TRBV4-1 many . CASSQDPGVYGYTF TGCGCCAGCAGCCAAGATCCAGGGGTTTATGGCTACACCTTC
TRBJ2-7 TRBV5-1 many TRBD1 CASSLTGATSYEQYF TGCGCCAGCAGCTTGACAGGGGCGACGTCCTACGAGCAGTACTTC
TRBJ2-7 TRBV3-1 many . CASSPDWGTSYEQYF TGTGCCAGCAGCCCCGATTGGGGAACCTCCTACGAGCAGTACTTC
TRBJ2-7 TRBV20-1 many TRBD1 CSARGDRTYNYEQYF TGCAGTGCTAGAGGGGACAGGACCTATAACTACGAGCAGTACTTC
TRBJ1-6 TRBV25-1 . . CASSEFEGPYNSPLHF TGTGCCAGCAGTGAATTTGAGGGACCCTATAATTCACCCCTCCACTTT
TRBJ1-1 TRBV27 many . CASSLLMNTEAFF TGTGCCAGCAGTTTATTGATGAACACTGAAGCTTTCTTT
TRBJ1-2 TRBV2 many . CATPSLEVPNYGYTF TGTGCCACCCCGTCTCTCGAGGTACCTAACTATGGCTACACCTTC
TRBJ2-1 TRBV20-1 many . CSAKFGVVNEQFF TGCAGTGCTAAGTTTGGGGTTGTGAATGAGCAGTTCTTC
TRBJ1-1 TRBV5-1 many . CASSLGVRGEGGTEAFF TGCGCCAGCAGCTTGGGGGTTCGAGGGGAAGGGGGGACTGAAGCTTTCTTT
TRBJ1-4 TRBV12-3/TRBV12-4 medium-sized TRBD1 CASSPTGDGKLFF TGTGCCAGCAGCCCGACAGGGGATGGAAAACTGTTTTTT
TRBJ2-1 TRBV27 many TRBD2 CASTLLAGNHNEQFF TGTGCCAGCACCTTACTAGCGGGGAACCACAATGAGCAGTTCTTC
TRBJ1-6 TRBV5-1 many . CASSAITNSPLHF TGCGCCAGCAGCGCAATTACAAATTCACCCCTCCACTTT
TRBJ2-3 TRBV5-1 many . CASSLAGTKTDTQYF TGCGCCAGCAGCTTGGCCGGGACCAAGACAGATACGCAGTATTTT
TRBJ2-7 TRBV14 many . CASSQIHRAGEQYF TGTGCCAGCAGCCAAATCCACAGGGCGGGGGAGCAGTACTTC
TRBJ1-3 TRBV6-5 many . CASTPGSGNTIYF TGTGCCAGCACCCCGGGGTCTGGAAACACCATATATTTT
TRBJ1-1 TRBV20-1 many . CSARDGSFSVAFF TGCAGTGCTAGAGATGGGAGCTTTAGCGTAGCTTTCTTT
TRBJ1-1 TRBV5-1 many . CASSLVGGIDTEAFF TGCGCCAGCAGCTTGGTGGGAGGAATTGACACTGAAGCTTTCTTT
TRBJ2-7 TRBV5-5 few . CASSLEGQGFHEQYF TGTGCCAGCAGCTTGGAGGGGCAGGGGTTTCACGAGCAGTACTTC
TRBJ2-1 TRBV11-2 many . CASSLEVISYNEQFF TGTGCCAGCAGCTTAGAAGTAATCTCCTACAATGAGCAGTTCTTC
TRBJ1-2 TRBV20-1 many TRBD1 CSARGFGQGREGYTF TGCAGTGCTCGAGGGTTTGGACAGGGTAGAGAGGGCTACACCTTC
TRBJ1-1 TRBV7-9 many TRBD1 CASSSQTGTNTEAFF TGTGCCAGCAGCTCCCAGACAGGGACGAACACTGAAGCTTTCTTT
TRBJ2-2 TRBV19 few . CASGIGELFF TGTGCCAGTGGGATCGGGGAGCTGTTTTTT
TRBJ2-5 TRBV6-2/TRBV6-3 many TRBD2 CASSPRVAGTQETQYF TGTGCCAGCAGTCCCCGGGTAGCGGGGACGCAAGAGACCCAGTACTTC
TRBJ2-7 TRBV9 many . CASSPPYSYEQYF TGTGCCAGCAGCCCCCCTTACAGCTACGAGCAGTACTTC
TRBJ2-5 TRBV6-5 many . CASSYGLGETQYF TGTGCCAGCAGTTACGGTCTGGGAGAGACCCAGTACTTC
TRBJ1-6 TRBV7-9 many . CASSDRNSPLHF TGTGCCAGCAGCGATAGGAATTCACCCCTCCACTTT
TRBJ1-5 TRBV19 many . CASTPGGGGQPQHF TGTGCCAGTACCCCTGGCGGGGGGGGTCAGCCCCAGCATTTT
TRBJ1-4 TRBV9 many . CASSVAAATNEKLFF TGTGCCAGCAGCGTAGCGGCCGCAACTAATGAAAAACTGTTTTTT
TRBJ2-7 TRBV6-2/TRBV6-3 many TRBD2 CASSYSTSAYEQYF TGTGCCAGCAGTTACTCGACTAGCGCCTACGAGCAGTACTTC
TRBJ2-7 TRBV13 many TRBD2 CASSSLGGDEQYF TGTGCCAGCAGCTCACTGGGAGGGGACGAGCAGTACTTC
TRBJ1-2 TRBV5-1 many TRBD1 CASSLGQGGGYTF TGCGCCAGCAGCTTGGGACAGGGTGGAGGCTACACCTTC
TRBJ2-7 TRBV7-2 many . CASSPTGDEQYF TGTGCCAGCAGCCCAACGGGGGACGAGCAGTACTTC
TRBJ2-1 TRBV5-1 many . CASSLDEIPYNEQFF TGCGCCAGCAGCTTGGACGAAATCCCCTACAATGAGCAGTTCTTC
TRBJ2-7 TRBV7-9 many . CASSLTTGRDYEQYF TGTGCCAGCAGCCTCACCACAGGGAGGGATTACGAGCAGTACTTC
TRBJ1-1 TRBV20-1 many . CSAWTLGNTEAFF TGCAGTGCTTGGACCTTGGGCAACACTGAAGCTTTCTTT
TRBJ1-2 TRBV12-3/TRBV12-4 many TRBD1 CASRTGTANYGYTF TGTGCCAGCAGGACCGGGACAGCCAACTATGGCTACACCTTC
TRBJ2-5 TRBV4-2 many . CASSQYGGQETQYF TGTGCCAGCAGCCAATACGGGGGCCAAGAGACCCAGTACTTC
TRBJ2-7 TRBV6-5 many . CASSYTGYHEQYF TGTGCCAGCAGTTACACAGGGTACCACGAGCAGTACTTC
TRBJ2-7 TRBV5-1 many . CASSLVYTPYEQYF TGCGCCAGCAGCTTGGTTTACACCCCCTACGAGCAGTACTTC
TRBJ1-1 TRBV12-3/TRBV12-4 few . CASGEGTEAFF TGTGCCAGCGGGGAGGGCACTGAAGCTTTCTTT
TRBJ1-1 TRBV7-6 many . CASSLVLGVNTEAFF TGTGCCAGCAGCTTAGTTTTAGGCGTGAACACTGAAGCTTTCTTT
TRBJ1-2 TRBV29-1 many . CSVVSTGMDGYTF TGCAGCGTTGTATCTACAGGAATGGATGGCTACACCTTC
TRBJ2-7 TRBV27 many TRBD1 CASSLAGTGGFYEQYF TGTGCCAGCAGCCTAGCCGGGACAGGGGGCTTTTACGAGCAGTACTTC
TRBJ2-7 TRBV7-6 many . CASSLARTDTHEQYF TGTGCCAGCAGCTTAGCGCGTACAGACACCCACGAGCAGTACTTC